These 23 T cell receptor beta chains were all obtained from the same sample, sequenced in a study of regulatory T cells in long-lasting Graves disease. Assembly of TCR beta libraries relied on iRepertoire HTBI primers together with Arm-PCR of CDR3 regions. TCRdb reprocessed the multiplex PCR reads with MiXCR, giving one entry per CDR3 protein. The sample includes 300,000 to 400,000 distinct CDR3 sequences, approximately 15% of them seen just once. Time point given: newly diagnosed GD, antithyroid drugs for less than 3 months. The authors made the TCR library using RNA they extracted from PBMCs. The same data also contributed to another study, on T cells in Graves' hyperthyroidism and ophthalmopathy.

This specimen consisted of peripheral blood mononuclear cells (PBMCs), obtained at new diagnosis, from a patient treated with antithyroid drugs. Receptors were obtained from a man aged 40-49 years with Graves disease.

This clonotype was seen at least ten times. The chain carries TRBV11-2 and TRBJ2-7; 9 nucleotides match TRBD1. J lost 4 bases, V lost 1 base, and 5 bases had no gene match. Germline-derived CDR1 and CDR2 are SGHAT and FQNNGV. This CDR3 is built from 15 residues. DNA for the CDR3: TGTGCCAGCAGCTTAGGGGGAGGACAGGGGTACGAGCAGTACTTC. Translating gives CASSLGGGQGYEQYF. The whole variable domain, remainder taken from reference TRBV11-2 and TRBJ2-7, is EAGVAQSPRYKIIEKRQSVAFWCNPISGHATLYWYQQILGQGPKLLIQFQNNGVVDDSQLPKDRFSAERLKGVDSTLKIQPAKLEDSAVYLCASSLGGGQGYEQYFGPGTRLTVT.

The CDR3 reads CAYSTGSGQPQHF. CDR3 DNA: TGTGCCTACTCAACAGGGTCGGGTCAGCCCCAGCATTTT. The rearrangement links TRBV11-2 to TRBJ1-5; D may be TRBD1 (6 bases). Looked up from germline, CDR1 is SGHAT and CDR2 is FQNNGV. The CDR3 runs to 13 residues. The V end was cut by 11 bases, the J end by 6 bases, with 17 bases between.

The sample holds many counts of this clonotype. This CDR3 is CSGVQALNTEAFF. The CDR3 DNA is TGCAGTGGGGTGCAGGCGCTGAACACTGAAGCTTTCTTT. The gene calls are TRBV20-1 and TRBJ1-1; D remains ambiguous. CDR1 is DFQATT, CDR2 SNEGSKA, per germline (reference sequence). The V and J ends lost 7 bases and 0 bases respectively, with 12 bases between them. The CDR3 runs to 13 residues.

This clonotype was detected many times. The rearrangement joins TRBV7-2 to TRBJ2-7, with TRBD1 matching 7 bases. CDR1 is SGHTA and CDR2 is FQGNSA in the germline V gene. The CDR3 consists of 17 residues. Trimming cost V 3 bases and J 3 bases; bases outside gene matches: 14. The CDR3 region has the DNA TGTGCCAGCAGCTTTCGCATTCGGGACAGCCATTTCTACGAGCAGTACTTC. It encodes CASSFRIRDSHFYEQYF. Looking up the rest from reference TRBV7-2 and TRBJ2-7 gives the full variable domain: GAGVSQSPSNKVTEKGKDVELRCDPISGHTALYWYRQSLGQGLEFLIYFQGNSAPDKSGLPSDRFSAERTGGSVSTLTIQRTQQEDSAVYLCASSFRIRDSHFYEQYFGPGTRLTVT.

Regarding this clonotype: A far larger clone is just one base off, so this is likely a read error. The chain couples TRBV2 to TRBJ2-1; a possible D gene is TRBD1 (6 bases). The J call is doubtful: the DNA matches TRBJ2-5 better. The germline CDR1 and CDR2 sequences are SNHLY and FYNNEI. The CDR3 covers 14 residues. Written as DNA, the CDR3 is TGTGCCAGCAGTGGAGGGGGAAACCAAGAGACCCAGTACTTC. Translation: CASSGGGNQETQYF.

This clonotype was counted many times. The chain combines TRBV2 with TRBJ2-1; 7 bases map to TRBD2. Trimming took 6 bases from V and 9 from J; bases not matched to a gene: 17. The germline V gene has CDR1 SNHLY and CDR2 FYNNEI. The CDR3 extends over 16 amino acids. CDR3 sequence (DNA): TGTGCCAGCAGGCCCCAACTAGCGTGGGCTACGATTGAGCAGTTCTTC. Protein sequence: CASRPQLAWATIEQFF. The variable domain in full, completed from reference TRBV2 and TRBJ2-1, reads EPEVTQTPSHQVTQMGQEVILRCVPISNHLYFYWYRQILGQKVEFLVSFYNNEISEKSEIFDDQFSVERPDGSNFTLKIRSTKLEDSAMYFCASRPQLAWATIEQFFGPGTRLTVL.

CDR3 region: CASSRPGLTGELFF. CDR3 DNA: TGTGCCAGCAGCCGCCCCGGGTTGACCGGGGAGCTGTTTTTT. The chain is built from TRBV11-2 and TRBJ2-2, with D unresolved. V lost 5 bases and J lost 5, with 12 bases in between. This CDR3 contains 14 residues. Germline lookup yields CDR1 SGHAT and CDR2 FQNNGV. Looking up the rest from reference TRBV11-2 and TRBJ2-2 gives the full variable domain: EAGVAQSPRYKIIEKRQSVAFWCNPISGHATLYWYQQILGQGPKLLIQFQNNGVVDDSQLPKDRFSAERLKGVDSTLKIQPAKLEDSAVYLCASSRPGLTGELFFGEGSRLTVL.

This chain connects TRBV7-9 to TRBJ1-6; D not certain. Germline V lookup: CDR1 SEHNR, CDR2 FQNEAQ (reference sequence). The ends were cut back, 9 bases at V and 6 bases at J, with 15 bases in the middle. There are 14 residues in the CDR3. CDR3 in amino acids: CASPVGGVNSPLHF. CDR3 coding DNA: TGTGCCAGTCCCGTGGGCGGGGTTAATTCACCCCTCCACTTT.

The rearrangement uses TRBV6-5 and TRBJ2-7; a weak D match, TRBD1 (5 bases). CDR1 is MNHEY, CDR2 SVGAGI, per germline. Trimming cost V 4 bases and J 4 bases, with 20 bases left between them. The CDR3 contains 16 residues. The CDR3 DNA reads as TGTGCCAGCAGTTCCCCAGGGTCCCCATCCCAATACGAGCAGTACTTC. Its protein product is CASSSPGSPSQYEQYF.

This clonotype was counted at least ten times. The gene calls are TRBV24-1 and TRBJ2-3; D possibly corresponds to TRBD1 (5 bases). V was trimmed by 6 bases and J by 10 bases, leaving 10 bases between them. Germline V CDR1 and CDR2: KGHDR, SFDVKD. This CDR3 comprises 11 residues. For the CDR3, the DNA is TGTGCCACCAGTTCCGGACACGCGCAGTATTTT. Residues: CATSSGHAQYF.

Ten or more counts support this clonotype. V gene TRBV3-1 combines with J gene TRBJ2-7; 8 bases map to TRBD1. This CDR3 comprises 14 residues. V was pared by 3 bases and J by 6 bases, with 7 bases of the junction left unmatched. CDR1 and CDR2 from the germline V gene are LGHDT and YNNKEL (reference sequence). The CDR3 is CASSQGTGLFEQYF. The CDR3 coding sequence is TGTGCCAGCAGCCAGGGGACAGGACTCTTCGAGCAGTACTTC.

There are a few counts of this clonotype. The CDR3 is CASRGDSQETQYF. The CDR3 nucleotides are TGTGCCAGCAGGGGGGACAGTCAAGAGACCCAGTACTTC. V gene TRBV6-2 or TRBV6-3 combines with J gene TRBJ2-5; 7 bases map to TRBD1. This CDR3 has 13 residues. Germline V CDR1 and CDR2: MNHEY, SVGEGT. V lost 6 bases, J lost 2 bases, and 3 bases stayed unmatched.

The V and J genes are TRBV9 and TRBJ2-1, with 9 bases lining up with TRBD2. The J call may be mistaken, given a closer DNA end match to TRBJ2-5. This CDR3 has 16 amino acids. The germline V gene encodes CDR1 SGDLS and CDR2 YYNGEE. The CDR3 loop is CASSSQGRGGLETQYF. For the CDR3, the DNA is TGTGCCAGCAGCTCCCAGGGGCGGGGGGGCCTTGAGACCCAGTACTTC.

This clonotype was seen repeatedly, ten times or more. The gene calls are TRBV5-1 and TRBJ2-2; possible D gene TRBD2, 5 bases. The germline gives CDR1 SGHRS, CDR2 YFSETQ. The CDR3 is made up of 15 amino acids. V was pared by 4 bases and J by 5 bases, with 15 bases between. The CDR3 nucleotides read TGCGCCAGCAGCGCCGGTCCCGGGGTAACCGGGGAGCTGTTTTTT. This sequence encodes CASSAGPGVTGELFF.

At least ten counts were recorded for this clonotype. The chain employs TRBV2 and TRBJ2-7; TRBD2 aligns across 10 bases. Germline CDR1 reads SNHLY; CDR2 reads FYNNEI. J gave up 3 bases and V 4 bases, and 15 bases lay outside the gene matches. The CDR3 contains 18 residues. CDR3 nucleotide sequence: TGTGCCAGCAGTGGGGCAGACGCCGGGACTAGCGAGTACTACGAGCAGTACTTC. Translating gives CASSGADAGTSEYYEQYF.

The V and J genes are TRBV18 and TRBJ1-4; D remains unclear. Trimming pared 4 bases from V and 9 bases from J, leaving 30 bases between. Germline CDR1 reads KGHSH; CDR2 reads LQKENI. The CDR3 is 19 residues long. CDR3 in DNA: TGTGCCAGCTCACGGAACGGGAGCCCGAACCTCGGGATGAAAAAAAAACTGTTTTTT. This encodes CASSRNGSPNLGMKKKLFF.

This clonotype has just a few counts. This may come from a read error, since a much larger clone is one base off. The rearrangement joins TRBV7-9 to TRBJ1-1, with a tentative D call TRBD1 (6 bases). Germline values: CDR1 SEHNR, CDR2 FQNEAQ (reference sequence). The CDR3 consists of 13 residues. Trimming removed 5 bases at V and 4 bases at J, with 11 bases between. Written as DNA, the CDR3 is TGTGCCAGCAGCCAAGCAGGGGTCACTGAAGCTTTCTTT. As protein: CASSQAGVTEAFF.

V and J are TRBV11-2 and TRBJ2-6; D unresolved. CDR1 and CDR2 (germline): SGHAT, FQNNGV. This CDR3 has 15 amino acids. V lost 5 bases and J lost 2, with 10 bases in between. The CDR3 loop reads CASSVRVAGANVLTF. As DNA, the CDR3 is TGTGCCAGCAGCGTAAGGGTGGCTGGGGCCAACGTCCTGACTTTC. Based on the CDR3 plus reference TRBV11-2 and TRBJ2-6, the full variable domain is EAGVAQSPRYKIIEKRQSVAFWCNPISGHATLYWYQQILGQGPKLLIQFQNNGVVDDSQLPKDRFSAERLKGVDSTLKIQPAKLEDSAVYLCASSVRVAGANVLTFGAGSRLTVL.

This clonotype was found once. The chain combines TRBV10-3 with TRBJ2-5, with 8 bases lining up with TRBD1. Germline CDR1 is ENHRY and CDR2 is SYGVKD. The CDR3 is 15 residues long. The ends lost 10 bases at V and 1 base at J; junction bases unmatched: 11. The CDR3 region has the DNA TGTGCCAGGAGGACAGGGTCCGGGGGCCAAGAGACCCAGTACTTC. Translating gives CARRTGSGGQETQYF.

This clonotype was observed at least ten times. This rearrangement joins TRBV10-2 to TRBJ2-5; tentatively, D is TRBD1 (6 bases). Germline-derived CDR1 and CDR2 are WSHSY and SAAADI. The V gene lost 9 bases and the J gene lost 5 bases, with 13 bases spanning the gap. The CDR3 is 12 amino acids. The chain's CDR3 is CASRGNLETQYF. The CDR3 nucleotides read TGCGCCAGTAGGGGGAACCTTGAGACCCAGTACTTC.

This clonotype was detected a few times. This chain joins TRBV2 and TRBJ2-3, with D possibly matching TRBD2 (5 bases). The germline V and J ends were trimmed by 4 bases and 1 base, with 9 bases remaining between them. The germline gives CDR1 SNHLY, CDR2 FYNNEI. This CDR3 comprises 14 residues. In DNA form, the CDR3 reads TGTGCCAGCAGTGCGAGGGCCCGCACAGATACGCAGTATTTT. Amino acid sequence: CASSARARTDTQYF.

The sample holds a few counts of this clonotype. The chain combines TRBV6-1 with TRBJ1-2; 9 bases match TRBD1. This CDR3 comprises 14 residues. V shed 6 bases, J shed 8 bases, and the junction held 10 bases outside the gene matches. The V gene's germline CDR1 is MNHNS and CDR2 SASEGT. CDR3 amino acids: CASSLGQGFDGYTF. For the CDR3, the DNA is TGTGCCAGCAGCCTCGGACAGGGGTTCGACGGCTACACCTTC.

This chain connects TRBV5-1 to TRBJ2-5; 9 bases are shared with TRBD2. CDR3 size: 16 residues. Germline trimming cut 0 bases from V and 1 base from J; bases unmatched to any gene: 4. The germline V gene encodes CDR1 SGHRS and CDR2 YFSETQ. This CDR3 is CASSLGLADLQETQYF. In DNA form, the CDR3 reads TGCGCCAGCAGCTTGGGACTAGCGGATCTCCAAGAGACCCAGTACTTC.